This note documents a single TCR beta chain sequence. The data stem from a study of CD8+ T cells in alopecia areata. At the level of the study: The drug, tofacitinib, lasted 6 to 18 months, followed by 6 months off drug.

Treatment here: oral pan-JAK inhibitor, 5-10 mg twice daily. This CDR3 contains 15 residues. Per germline, CDR1 LNHNV and CDR2 YYDKDF (reference sequence). V lost 0 bases and J lost 4, with 13 bases in between. RNA was extracted and reverse transcribed into cDNA as the sequencing template. Here immunoSEQ multiplex PCR was the method, and the copy in TCRdb shows in-frame clones only, minus some. The profile shows about 76,000 clones, 66% of them singletons. This rearrangement joins TRBV15 to TRBJ2-7; D ambiguous. Sequences were derived from CD8+ T cells sorted from blood, sampled at week 24, from a patient treated with tofacitinib. The receptor comes from a human donor with alopecia areata. Here the CDR3 DNA reads TGTGCCACCAGCAGAGATTTGGGCAATAAATACGAGCAGTACTTC. As protein: CATSRDLGNKYEQYF.